These T cell receptor beta chains were read from a single sample in a study of cytomegalovirus exposure and HLA in healthy donors. Using immunoSEQ multiplex PCR, the repertoire was profiled, and TCRdb retains in-frame clones only, with some absent. The sample carries under 200,000 clones, 79% recorded once. The specimen sequenced was PBMCs. These receptors originate from a male donor in good health and CMV-seropositive. The CDR3 runs from the conserved cysteine through the conserved F or W.

TRBJ1-1	TRBV5-5	CASSLRGNPSGTEAFF
TRBJ2-1	TRBV7-3	CASSPLPGDNEQFF
TRBJ2-3	TRBV19	CASSVSGGRADTQYF
TRBJ2-5	TRBV5-6	CATTYRAGRETQYF
TRBJ1-4	TRBV30	CAWSVGGNEKLFF
TRBJ1-5	TRBV30	CAWSDGQGTQPQHF
TRBJ2-3	TRBV7-2	CASSHTLDTQYF
TRBJ2-7	TRBV29-1	CSVDTGRSYEQYF
TRBJ1-1	TRBV7-2	CASSYPGVGTEAFF
TRBJ2-3	TRBV7-2	CASSTRDRGGLAFTGTQYF
TRBJ2-5	TRBV27	CASSLSRQAAPYF
TRBJ2-5	TRBV6-4	CASSVTGSSETQYF
TRBJ2-3	TRBV11-3	CASSPRTSGGAGADTQYF
TRBJ2-7	TRBV19	CASSTQGRGEEQYF
TRBJ2-3	TRBV6-1	CASMLGTSTDTQYF
TRBJ2-2	TRBV4-1	CASSPRDSGGELFF
TRBJ1-2	TRBV7-8	CASSLDSGTGGGYTF
TRBJ2-4	TRBV5-1	CASSPGVGDIQYF
TRBJ2-1	TRBV6-5	CASSYLLAGVHEQFF
TRBJ2-7	TRBV7-3	CASSRDINDYEQYF